This T cell receptor (beta chain) was profiled in a study of shared clonotypes between healthy human individuals. The germline CDR1 and CDR2 sequences are MNHEY and SMNVEV (reference sequence). V was trimmed by 4 bases and J by 10 bases, leaving 16 bases between them. This CDR3 spans 13 amino acids. Sequenced by immunoSEQ multiplex PCR; TCRdb stores in-frame clones only, minus some. The sample yields 2 million to 2.5 million clones, around 92% seen once. This chain uses TRBV27 with TRBJ1-1; tentatively, D is TRBD1 (5 bases). The clonotype originates from a man between 18 and 29 years old in good health. Some clones in this sample may be carry-over from other donors' samples. Sequenced: naive CD4+ T cells from PBMCs. The subset denotes: CD45RA+ positively selected. DNA of the CDR3: TGTGCCAGCAGTTGGTCTGGGGGGGAAGTAGCTTTCTTT. It specifies CASSWSGGEVAFF.